The 29 T cell receptor beta chains presented below share a single source sample, sequenced in a study of chemoradiotherapy in HPV16-positive cancers. Some clones are missing from TCRdb's copy, which holds only in-frame ones; the method was immunoSEQ multiplex PCR. This table has 800 to 1,100 clones, around 88% appearing once. This specimen consisted of tumor tissue, obtained from a patient who underwent chemoradiotherapy. These receptor sequences come from a human donor with HPV-associated anogenital cancer.

This CDR3 reads CASSPPGVDEQFF. The CDR3 nucleotides read TGTGCCAGCTCACCACCAGGGGTGGATGAGCAGTTCTTC. The genes are TRBV18 and TRBJ2-1; D is perhaps TRBD1 (5 bases). This CDR3 region has 13 residues. Between the trimmed V and J ends, which lost 0 bases and 8 bases, there was a span of 8 bases. CDR1 is KGHSH, CDR2 LQKENI, per germline.

V usage is TRBV27 and J usage is TRBJ1-5; D possibly corresponds to TRBD1 (6 bases). This CDR3 spans 14 amino acids. Germline values: CDR1 MNHEY, CDR2 SMNVEV (reference sequence). Trimming left V 6 bases short and J 2 bases short, with 11 bases between. In DNA form, the CDR3 reads TGTGCCAGCAGCACCCCAGGGGGCAATCAGCCCCAGCATTTT. Amino acid sequence: CASSTPGGNQPQHF.

CDR3 DNA: TGTGCCAGCAGCCTGCGACTAGCGGGGGGGAGCACAGATACGCAGTATTTT. Translated, it gives CASSLRLAGGSTDTQYF. The chain is built from TRBV7-2 and TRBJ2-3; 14 nucleotides align to TRBD2. The J segment lost 0 bases and the V segment lost 5 bases, leaving 4 bases of the junction unmatched. CDR3 length: 17 amino acids. Germline CDR1 reads SGHTA; CDR2 reads FQGNSA.

The chain uses TRBV6-4 and TRBJ2-1, with 14 positions matching TRBD2. The CDR3 has 18 residues. Trimming removed 2 bases from V and 6 bases from J; junction bases left unmatched: 9. Germline V CDR1 and CDR2: MRHNA, SNTAGT. The CDR3 region has the DNA TGTGCCAGCAGTGACCTCGGGACTAGCGGGGGTTTAAGCAATGAGCAGTTCTTC. Protein sequence: CASSDLGTSGGLSNEQFF.

The chain joins TRBV5-5 to TRBJ2-5, with a weak D call TRBD2 (7 bases). Trimming cost V 4 bases and J 4 bases, with 14 bases left between them. The CDR3 has 14 amino acids. In germline, CDR1 is SGHKS, CDR2 YYEKEE (reference sequence). This CDR3 reads CASSGGGAGETQYF. For the CDR3, the DNA is TGTGCCAGCAGCGGAGGGGGGGCCGGAGAGACCCAGTACTTC.

V gene TRBV7-8 combines with J gene TRBJ1-1; TRBD1 might be the D (5 bases). Germline V lookup: CDR1 SGHVS, CDR2 FQNEAQ. CDR3 length equals 17 residues. Trimming removed 5 bases from V and 1 base from J, with 20 bases in between. CDR3 coding DNA: TGTGCCAGCAGCGTAGGCAAGGGGTTTCAGAGGAACACTGAAGCTTTCTTT. Encoded protein: CASSVGKGFQRNTEAFF.

V and J are TRBV18 and TRBJ1-1; D is perhaps TRBD1 (5 bases). CDR3 length equals 13 residues. CDR1 is KGHSH and CDR2 is LQKENI in the germline V gene. Trimming stripped 6 bases from V and 1 base from J, with 9 bases between. CDR3 region: CASSVGGNTEAFF. DNA for the CDR3: TGTGCCAGCTCCGTGGGGGGGAACACTGAAGCTTTCTTT. Supplemented by reference TRBV18 and TRBJ1-1, the full variable domain reads NAGVMQNPRHLVRRRGQEARLRCSPMKGHSHVYWYRQLPEEGLKFMVYLQKENIIDESGMPKERFSAEFPKEGPSILRIQQVVRGDSAAYFCASSVGGNTEAFFGQGTRLTVV.

J is TRBJ2-1 and V is TRBV10-2; D gene unclear. CDR1 WSHSY and CDR2 SAAADI come from the germline V gene. Trimming left V 3 bases short and J 8 bases short, with 17 bases between. This CDR3 is 15 amino acids long. CDR3 in DNA: TGCGCCAGCAGTGAAGGGCCCCCCTTCCGCGATGAGCAGTTCTTC. It is translated as CASSEGPPFRDEQFF.

The rearrangement uses TRBV11-1 and TRBJ2-7; possible D gene TRBD1, 6 bases. CDR1 and CDR2 from the germline V gene are SGHAT and FQDESV (reference sequence). This CDR3 is 15 amino acids long. Trimming cost V 1 base and J 3 bases, with 13 bases left between them. This chain's CDR3 is CASSLEDSVFYEQYF. DNA of the CDR3: TGTGCCAGCAGCTTAGAGGACAGCGTTTTCTACGAGCAGTACTTC.

J is TRBJ2-7 and V is TRBV28, with 12 bases that match TRBD2. The CDR3 contains 16 residues. With V trimmed by 2 bases and J by 2 bases, 4 bases remained unmatched. Germline V gene data show CDR1 as MDHEN and CDR2 as SYDVKM. As DNA, the CDR3 is TGTGCCAGCAGTTTAAGTCGGACTAGCGGGGCCTACGAGCAGTACTTC. Translation: CASSLSRTSGAYEQYF.

This clone was seen a handful of times. This sequence joins TRBV19 and TRBJ2-5, with 7 bases that match TRBD1. The V and J ends lost 0 bases and 5 bases, in that order; junction bases with no gene match: 9. The CDR3 extends over 16 amino acids. Per germline, CDR1 LNHDA and CDR2 SQIVND (reference sequence). The CDR3 sequence: CASSIEGGQLQETQYF. The DNA for the CDR3 is TGTGCCAGTAGTATAGAAGGGGGACAGCTCCAGGAGACCCAGTACTTC.

V and J are TRBV18 and TRBJ1-2; no clear D. CDR3 length equals 14 residues. The germline gives CDR1 KGHSH, CDR2 LQKENI. V lost 5 bases and J 4 bases, leaving 14 bases between the germline ends. The CDR3 loop is CASSSGDNFYGYTF. The CDR3 nucleotides are TGTGCCAGCTCATCCGGAGACAATTTCTATGGCTACACCTTC. Full variable domain (rest looked up from reference TRBV18 and TRBJ1-2): NAGVMQNPRHLVRRRGQEARLRCSPMKGHSHVYWYRQLPEEGLKFMVYLQKENIIDESGMPKERFSAEFPKEGPSILRIQQVVRGDSAAYFCASSSGDNFYGYTFGSGTRLTVV.

This rearrangement joins TRBV11-1 to TRBJ1-4, with D unclear. The germline V gene has CDR1 SGHAT and CDR2 FQDESV (reference sequence). This CDR3 spans 16 amino acids. V lost 1 base and J 0 bases, leaving 9 bases between the germline ends. The CDR3, as DNA: TGTGCCAGCAGCTTAGGCAGCCATTCAACTAATGAAAAACTGTTTTTT. It codes for CASSLGSHSTNEKLFF.

On this clone: A read error may account for a junction end that differs from germline. V is TRBV7-7 and J is TRBJ1-2; D gene unclear. Germline CDR1 reads SSHAT; CDR2 reads FNYEAQ (reference sequence). The CDR3 has 15 residues. CDR3 amino acids: CASSAAAKCRKTYGF. CDR3 coding DNA: TGTGCCAGCAGCGCAGCAGCTAAGTGCCGAAAGACCTATGGCTTC.

The rearrangement links TRBV5-1 to TRBJ2-5, with a weak D call TRBD1 (5 bases). The V end was cut by 4 bases, the J end by 3 bases, with 10 bases between. CDR3 size: 13 residues. CDR1 SGHRS and CDR2 YFSETQ come from the germline V gene. The CDR3 region is CASSHDSEETQYF. The CDR3 bases are TGCGCCAGCAGCCACGACAGTGAAGAGACCCAGTACTTC.

V and J are TRBV30 and TRBJ2-3, with D tentatively TRBD2 (7 bases). The CDR3 length is 13 residues. Germline CDR1 is GTSNPN and CDR2 is SVGIG (reference sequence). V gave up 2 bases and J gave up 5 bases, with 11 bases separating them. CDR3 nucleotide sequence: TGTGCCTGGAGTCGGGGGGCCCTAGATACGCAGTATTTT. It codes for CAWSRGALDTQYF.

This sequence joins TRBV27 and TRBJ2-6, with D possibly matching TRBD1 (5 bases). The germline V gene encodes CDR1 MNHEY and CDR2 SMNVEV (reference sequence). Trimming took 6 bases from V and 0 from J, leaving 9 bases between them. The CDR3 has 15 amino acids. In nucleotides, the CDR3 is TGTGCCAGCAGGCAGGGTACCTCTGGGGCCAACGTCCTGACTTTC. Its protein is CASRQGTSGANVLTF.

The chain carries TRBV6-1 and TRBJ1-3; no clear D. The V gene's germline CDR1 is MNHNS and CDR2 SASEGT. The CDR3 extends over 11 amino acids. Trimming took 8 bases from V and 7 from J, leaving 9 bases between them. Here the CDR3 reads CASGRGNTIYF. The CDR3 DNA follows: TGTGCCAGCGGTCGAGGGAACACCATATATTTT.

The chain combines TRBV2 with TRBJ2-5; 10 bases align to TRBD2. The CDR3 is 15 amino acids. V lost 8 bases, J lost 2 bases, and 8 bases stayed unmatched. Germline assignment: CDR1 SNHLY and CDR2 FYNNEI. CDR3 protein: CASWGSGGLQETQYF. The CDR3 DNA is TGTGCCAGCTGGGGTAGCGGGGGGCTACAAGAGACCCAGTACTTC. Variable domain in full (rest from reference TRBV2 and TRBJ2-5): EPEVTQTPSHQVTQMGQEVILRCVPISNHLYFYWYRQILGQKVEFLVSFYNNEISEKSEIFDDQFSVERPDGSNFTLKIRSTKLEDSAMYFCASWGSGGLQETQYFGPGTRLLVL.

The V gene is TRBV6-1, the J gene TRBJ1-5; TRBD1 aligns across 10 bases. Germline V gene sequence: CDR1 MNHNS, CDR2 SASEGT. CDR3 length: 17 amino acids. V shed 0 bases, J shed 0 bases, and the junction held 2 bases outside the gene matches. The CDR3 bases are TGTGCCAGCAGTGAAGCGACAGGGGGCTATAGCAATCAGCCCCAGCATTTT. This gives the protein CASSEATGGYSNQPQHF.

This chain joins TRBV11-2 and TRBJ2-2; D gene unclear. The germline V and J ends were trimmed by 3 bases and 2 bases, with 7 bases remaining between them. The CDR3 is 14 residues long. Germline CDR1 is SGHAT and CDR2 is FQNNGV. Written as DNA, the CDR3 is TGTGCCAGCAGCTTCGACCCAAACACCGGGGAGCTGTTTTTT. It translates to CASSFDPNTGELFF.

The chain carries TRBV4-1 and TRBJ2-5; D remains unclear. Germline assignment: CDR1 MGHRA and CDR2 YSYEKL. V lost 0 bases and J 4 bases, leaving 9 bases between the germline ends. The CDR3 is made up of 14 amino acids. DNA for the CDR3: TGCGCCAGCAGCCAAGATGGTCGCCGAGAGACCCAGTACTTC. This codes for CASSQDGRRETQYF.

The chain has TRBV5-6 and TRBJ2-7, with D unclear. Germline values: CDR1 SGHDT, CDR2 YYEEEE. Trimming removed 1 base from V and 2 bases from J, with 7 bases in between. The CDR3 totals 13 residues. This CDR3 reads CASSLSATYEQYF. In DNA, the CDR3 is TGTGCCAGCAGCTTGTCCGCTACCTACGAGCAGTACTTC.

This clone was seen a handful of times. The chain recombines TRBV10-1 with TRBJ2-1; D uncertain. The CDR3 is 12 amino acids. Trimming removed 0 bases from V and 8 bases from J, with 5 bases in between. Germline assignment: CDR1 WNHNN and CDR2 SYGVQD (reference sequence). CDR3 protein: CASSESGHEQFF. Here the CDR3 DNA reads TGCGCCAGCAGTGAGTCCGGACATGAGCAGTTCTTC.

The genes are TRBV6-1 and TRBJ1-1; a weak D match, TRBD1 (6 bases). Germline V gene data show CDR1 as MNHNS and CDR2 as SASEGT. The CDR3 runs 12 residues. Trimming left V 4 bases short and J 10 bases short, with 13 bases between. In DNA, the CDR3 is TGTGCCAGCAGTGGAACTACAGGGAGAGCTTTCTTT. This encodes CASSGTTGRAFF.

The gene calls are TRBV7-8 and TRBJ2-4; the D call may be TRBD1 or TRBD2 (7 bases each). The V gene's germline CDR1 is SGHVS and CDR2 FQNEAQ. V lost 4 bases and J lost 9, with 19 bases in between. CDR3 length: 15 amino acids. CDR3 bases: TGTGCCAGCAGCTCGGGACTAACAGGGGAAACCATTCAGTACTTC. Amino acids: CASSSGLTGETIQYF.

This chain joins TRBV2 and TRBJ1-2; D ambiguous. Germline values: CDR1 SNHLY, CDR2 FYNNEI. This CDR3 region has 14 residues. The V gene lost 2 bases and the J gene lost 6 bases, with 13 bases spanning the gap. CDR3 in DNA: TGTGCCAGCAGTGAATCATGGGGTAGGGATGGCTACACCTTC. It translates to CASSESWGRDGYTF.

The rearrangement uses TRBV5-6 and TRBJ2-3, with D possibly TRBD1 on 6 matching bases. Deletions cut 1 base from V and 5 bases from J, with 8 bases between. The CDR3 contains 13 residues. Germline assignment: CDR1 SGHDT and CDR2 YYEEEE. The DNA for the CDR3 is TGTGCCAGCAGCTTGAACAGGGAAGATACGCAGTATTTT. It encodes CASSLNREDTQYF.

The chain is built from TRBV7-6 and TRBJ2-5; D ambiguous. Germline-derived CDR1 and CDR2 are SGHVS and FNYEAQ. The CDR3 consists of 12 residues. The germline V and J ends were trimmed by 1 base and 4 bases, with 4 bases remaining between them. CDR3 DNA: TGTGCCAGCAGCTTAGTTTTAGAGACCCAGTACTTC. The encoded protein is CASSLVLETQYF.